Sequencing of this T cell receptor (beta chain) was carried out in a study of T cells in Graves' hyperthyroidism and ophthalmopathy. Hyperthyroidism, newly diagnosed and lasting under 2 months, affected patients aged 18 to 65. Amplification targeted TCR beta CDR3 regions from RNA transcripts. The TCR CDR3 first-round RT-PCR relied on the HTBI primer set. One entry per CDR3 protein, called by TCRdb with MiXCR from the multiplex PCR reads. The sample contains some 250,000 distinct CDR3 sequences, more than 12% of which appear only once. This clonotype was detected many times. The material sequenced was blood. This clonotype was obtained from a woman in her forties with Graves' hyperthyroidism that later progressed to Graves' ophthalmopathy.

The CDR3 region has the DNA TGCAGCGTTGAAATAAGAGGTCGAGAGCGCCACGAGCAGTACTTC. It specifies CSVEIRGRERHEQYF. J is TRBJ2-7 and V is TRBV29-1; D is ambiguous. V lost 2 bases and J lost 5, with 19 bases in between. This CDR3 has 15 amino acids. Germline V gene lookup returns CDR1 SQVTM and CDR2 ANQGSEA.